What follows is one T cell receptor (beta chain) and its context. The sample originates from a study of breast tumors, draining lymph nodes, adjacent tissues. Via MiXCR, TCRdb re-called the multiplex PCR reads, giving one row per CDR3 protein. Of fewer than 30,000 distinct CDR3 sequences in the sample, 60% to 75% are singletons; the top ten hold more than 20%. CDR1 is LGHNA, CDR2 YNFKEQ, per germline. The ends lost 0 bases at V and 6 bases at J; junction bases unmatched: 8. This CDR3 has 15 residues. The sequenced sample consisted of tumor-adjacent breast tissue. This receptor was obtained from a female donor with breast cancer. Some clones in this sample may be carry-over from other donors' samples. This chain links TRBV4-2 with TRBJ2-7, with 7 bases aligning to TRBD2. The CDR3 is CASSQETGRSGEQYF. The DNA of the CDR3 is TGTGCCAGCAGCCAAGAGACCGGGAGGAGTGGCGAGCAGTACTTC.